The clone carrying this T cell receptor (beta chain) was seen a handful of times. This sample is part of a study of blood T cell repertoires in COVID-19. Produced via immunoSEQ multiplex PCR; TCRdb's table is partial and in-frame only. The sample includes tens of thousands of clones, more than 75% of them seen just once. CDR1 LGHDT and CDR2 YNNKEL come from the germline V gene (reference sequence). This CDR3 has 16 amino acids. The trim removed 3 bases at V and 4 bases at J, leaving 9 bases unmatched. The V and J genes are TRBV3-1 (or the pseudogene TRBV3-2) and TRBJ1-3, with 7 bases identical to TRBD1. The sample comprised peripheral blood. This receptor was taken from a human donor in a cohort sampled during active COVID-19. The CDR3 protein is CASSQTRQGSGNTIYF. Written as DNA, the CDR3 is TGTGCCAGCAGCCAGACCAGACAGGGTTCAGGAAACACCATATATTTT.